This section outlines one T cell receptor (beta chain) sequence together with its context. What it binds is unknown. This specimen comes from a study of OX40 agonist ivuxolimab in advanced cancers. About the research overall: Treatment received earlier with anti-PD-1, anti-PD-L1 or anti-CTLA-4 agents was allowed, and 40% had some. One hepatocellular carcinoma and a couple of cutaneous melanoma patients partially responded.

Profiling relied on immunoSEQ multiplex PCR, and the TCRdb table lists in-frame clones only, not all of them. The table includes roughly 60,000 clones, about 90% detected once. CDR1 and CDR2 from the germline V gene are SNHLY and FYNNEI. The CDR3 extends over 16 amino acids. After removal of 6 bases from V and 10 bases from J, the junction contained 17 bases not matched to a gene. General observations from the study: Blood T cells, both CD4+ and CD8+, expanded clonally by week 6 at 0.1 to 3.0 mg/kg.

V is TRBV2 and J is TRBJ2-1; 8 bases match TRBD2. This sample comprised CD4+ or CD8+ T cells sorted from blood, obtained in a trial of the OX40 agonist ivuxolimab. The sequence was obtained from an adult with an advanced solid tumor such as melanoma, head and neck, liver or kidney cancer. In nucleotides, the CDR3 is TGTGCCAGCAGCCGCGGGCTAGCGGGTAGCCGGGGCGAGCAGTTCTTC. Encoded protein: CASSRGLAGSRGEQFF.